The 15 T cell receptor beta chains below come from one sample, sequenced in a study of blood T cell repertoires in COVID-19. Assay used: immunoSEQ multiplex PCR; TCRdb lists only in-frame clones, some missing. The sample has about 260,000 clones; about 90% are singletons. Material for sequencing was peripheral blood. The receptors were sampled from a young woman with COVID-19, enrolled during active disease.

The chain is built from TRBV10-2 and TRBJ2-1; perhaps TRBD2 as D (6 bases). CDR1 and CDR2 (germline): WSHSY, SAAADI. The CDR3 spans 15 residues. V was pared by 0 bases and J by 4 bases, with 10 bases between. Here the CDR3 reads CASSESTSLYNEQFF. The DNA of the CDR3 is TGCGCCAGCAGTGAGTCGACTAGTCTGTACAATGAGCAGTTCTTC.

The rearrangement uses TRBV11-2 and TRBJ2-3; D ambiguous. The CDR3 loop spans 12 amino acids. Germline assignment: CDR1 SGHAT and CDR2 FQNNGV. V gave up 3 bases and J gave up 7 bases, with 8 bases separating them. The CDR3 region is CASSLGVNTQYF. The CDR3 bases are TGTGCCAGCAGCTTGGGCGTTAATACGCAGTATTTT.

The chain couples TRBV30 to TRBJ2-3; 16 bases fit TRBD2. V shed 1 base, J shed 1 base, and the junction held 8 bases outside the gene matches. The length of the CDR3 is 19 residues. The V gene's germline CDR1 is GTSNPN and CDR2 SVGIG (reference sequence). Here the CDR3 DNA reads TGTGCCTGGAGTGAAGGGACTAGCGGGAGGGCCGGCGGCACAGATACGCAGTATTTT. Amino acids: CAWSEGTSGRAGGTDTQYF. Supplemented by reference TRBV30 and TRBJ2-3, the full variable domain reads SQTIHQWPATLVQPVGSPLSLECTVEGTSNPNLYWYRQAAGRGLQLLFYSVGIGQISSEVPQNLSASRPQDRQFILSSKKLLLSDSGFYLCAWSEGTSGRAGGTDTQYFGPGTRLTVL.

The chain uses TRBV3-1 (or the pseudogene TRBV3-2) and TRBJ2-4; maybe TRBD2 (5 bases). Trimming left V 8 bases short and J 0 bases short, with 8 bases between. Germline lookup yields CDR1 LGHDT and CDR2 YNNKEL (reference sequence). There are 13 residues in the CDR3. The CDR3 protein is CASGGLAKNIQYF. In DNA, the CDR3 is TGTGCCAGCGGAGGTCTAGCCAAAAACATTCAGTACTTC.

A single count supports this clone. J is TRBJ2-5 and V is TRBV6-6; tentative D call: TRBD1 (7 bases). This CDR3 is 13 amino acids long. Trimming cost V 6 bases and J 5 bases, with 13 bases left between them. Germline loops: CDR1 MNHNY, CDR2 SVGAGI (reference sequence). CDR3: CASRTGTAETQYF. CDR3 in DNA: TGTGCCAGCAGGACAGGGACTGCGGAGACCCAGTACTTC.

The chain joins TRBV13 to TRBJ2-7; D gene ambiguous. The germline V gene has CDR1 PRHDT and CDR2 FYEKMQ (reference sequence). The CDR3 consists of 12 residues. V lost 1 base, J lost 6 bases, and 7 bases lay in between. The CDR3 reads CASSLVNGEQYF. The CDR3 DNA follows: TGTGCCAGCAGCTTAGTAAACGGCGAGCAGTACTTC.

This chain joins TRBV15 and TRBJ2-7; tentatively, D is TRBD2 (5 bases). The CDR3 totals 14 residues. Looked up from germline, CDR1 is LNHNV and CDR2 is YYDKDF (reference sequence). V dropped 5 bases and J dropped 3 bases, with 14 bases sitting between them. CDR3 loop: CATSRAGLDYEQYF. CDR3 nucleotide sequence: TGTGCCACCAGCCGCGCCGGACTCGACTACGAGCAGTACTTC.

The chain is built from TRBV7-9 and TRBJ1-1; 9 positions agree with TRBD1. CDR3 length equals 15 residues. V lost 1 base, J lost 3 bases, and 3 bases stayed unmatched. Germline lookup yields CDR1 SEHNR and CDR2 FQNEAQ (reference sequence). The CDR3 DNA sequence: TGTGCCAGCAGCTTAGGGACAGGGGCGGACACTGAAGCTTTCTTT. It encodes CASSLGTGADTEAFF.

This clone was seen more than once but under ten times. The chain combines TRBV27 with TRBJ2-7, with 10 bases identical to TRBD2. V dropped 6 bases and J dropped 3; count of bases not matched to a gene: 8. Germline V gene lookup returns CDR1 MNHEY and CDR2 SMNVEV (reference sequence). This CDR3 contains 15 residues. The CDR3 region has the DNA TGTGCCAGCAGATCCCTAGCGGGAGTACTCTACGAGCAGTACTTC. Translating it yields CASRSLAGVLYEQYF.

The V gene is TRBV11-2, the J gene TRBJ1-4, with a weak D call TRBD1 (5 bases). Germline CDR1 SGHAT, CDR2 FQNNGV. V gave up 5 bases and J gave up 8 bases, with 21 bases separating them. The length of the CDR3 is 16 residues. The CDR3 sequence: CASSLMGGTFEEKLFF. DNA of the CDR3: TGTGCCAGCAGCCTCATGGGCGGGACCTTTGAGGAAAAACTGTTTTTT.

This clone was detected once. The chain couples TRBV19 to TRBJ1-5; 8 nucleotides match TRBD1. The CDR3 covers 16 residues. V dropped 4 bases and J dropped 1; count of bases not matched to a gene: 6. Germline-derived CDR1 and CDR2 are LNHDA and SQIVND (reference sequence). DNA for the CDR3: TGTGCCAGTAGTACGACAGGGGCGCCCAGCAATCAGCCCCAGCATTTT. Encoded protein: CASSTTGAPSNQPQHF.

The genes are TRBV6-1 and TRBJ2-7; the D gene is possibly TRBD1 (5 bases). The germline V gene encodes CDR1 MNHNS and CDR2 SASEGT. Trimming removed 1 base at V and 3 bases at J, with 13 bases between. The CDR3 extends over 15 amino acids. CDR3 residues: CASSEEAGRGYEQYF. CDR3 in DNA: TGTGCCAGCAGTGAAGAGGCAGGGCGCGGCTACGAGCAGTACTTC.

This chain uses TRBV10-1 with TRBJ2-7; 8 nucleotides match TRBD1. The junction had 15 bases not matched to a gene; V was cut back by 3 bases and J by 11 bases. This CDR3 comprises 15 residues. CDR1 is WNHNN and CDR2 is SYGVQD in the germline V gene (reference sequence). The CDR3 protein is CASSDLHRDRPGKYF. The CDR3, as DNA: TGCGCCAGCAGTGACCTTCACCGGGACAGGCCTGGAAAGTACTTC.

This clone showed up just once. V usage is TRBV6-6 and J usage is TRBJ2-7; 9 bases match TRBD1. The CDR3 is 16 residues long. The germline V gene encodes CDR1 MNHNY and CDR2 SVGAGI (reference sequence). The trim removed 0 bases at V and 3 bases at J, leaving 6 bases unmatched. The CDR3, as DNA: TGTGCCAGCAGTTACTCGAGTGCGGGACAGGGCTACGAGCAGTACTTC. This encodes CASSYSSAGQGYEQYF.

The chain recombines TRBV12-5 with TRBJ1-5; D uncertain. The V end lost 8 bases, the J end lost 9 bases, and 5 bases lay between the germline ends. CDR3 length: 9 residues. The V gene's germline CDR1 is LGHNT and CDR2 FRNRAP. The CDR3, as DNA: TGTGCTAGTATGCGGCCCCAGCATTTT. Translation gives CASMRPQHF.